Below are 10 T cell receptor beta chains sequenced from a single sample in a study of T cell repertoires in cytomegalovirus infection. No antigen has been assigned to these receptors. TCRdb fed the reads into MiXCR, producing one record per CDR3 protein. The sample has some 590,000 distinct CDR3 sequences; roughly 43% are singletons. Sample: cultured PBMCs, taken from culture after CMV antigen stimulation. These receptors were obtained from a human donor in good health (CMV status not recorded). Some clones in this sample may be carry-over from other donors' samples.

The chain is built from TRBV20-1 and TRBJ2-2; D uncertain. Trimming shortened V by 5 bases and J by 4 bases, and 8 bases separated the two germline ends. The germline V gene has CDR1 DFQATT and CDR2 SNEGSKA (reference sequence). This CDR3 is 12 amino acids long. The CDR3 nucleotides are TGCAGTGCTGGGAAAATCACCGGGGAGCTGTTTTTT. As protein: CSAGKITGELFF.

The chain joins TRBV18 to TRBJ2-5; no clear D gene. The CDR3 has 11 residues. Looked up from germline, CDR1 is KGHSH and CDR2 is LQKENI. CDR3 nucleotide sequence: TGTGCAATCTCACCACTAGAGACCCAGTACTTC. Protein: CAISPLETQYF.

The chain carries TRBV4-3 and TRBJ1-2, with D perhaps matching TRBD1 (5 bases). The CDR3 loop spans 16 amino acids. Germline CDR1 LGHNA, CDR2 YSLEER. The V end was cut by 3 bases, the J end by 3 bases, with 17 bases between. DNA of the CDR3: TGCGCCAGCAGCCATAACCCCGGGGGGTTTTACTATGGCTACACCTTC. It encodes CASSHNPGGFYYGYTF.

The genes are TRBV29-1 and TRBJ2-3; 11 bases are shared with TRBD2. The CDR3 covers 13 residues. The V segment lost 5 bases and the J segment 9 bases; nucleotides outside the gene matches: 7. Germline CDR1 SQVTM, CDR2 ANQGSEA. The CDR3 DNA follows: TGCAGCGTTTCGGCTAGCGGGGGGACGACGCAGTATTTT. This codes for CSVSASGGTTQYF.

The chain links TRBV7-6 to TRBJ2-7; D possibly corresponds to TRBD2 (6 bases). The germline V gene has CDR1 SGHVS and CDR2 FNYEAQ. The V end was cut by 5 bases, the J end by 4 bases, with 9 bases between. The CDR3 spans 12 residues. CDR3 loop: CASSARDYEQYF. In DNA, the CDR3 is TGTGCCAGCAGCGCGCGGGATTACGAGCAGTACTTC. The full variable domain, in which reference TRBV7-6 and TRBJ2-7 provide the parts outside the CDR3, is GAGVSQSPRYKVTKRGQDVALRCDPISGHVSLYWYRQALGQGPEFLTYFNYEAQQDKSGLPNDRFSAERPEGSISTLTIQRTEQRDSAMYRCASSARDYEQYFGPGTRLTVT.

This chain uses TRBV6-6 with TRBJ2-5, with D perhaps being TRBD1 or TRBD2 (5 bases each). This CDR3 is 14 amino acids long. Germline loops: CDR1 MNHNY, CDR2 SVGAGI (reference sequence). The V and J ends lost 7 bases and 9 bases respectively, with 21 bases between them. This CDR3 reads CASTPRAGQRAQYF. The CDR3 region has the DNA TGTGCCAGCACCCCGAGGGCAGGGCAACGGGCCCAGTACTTC.

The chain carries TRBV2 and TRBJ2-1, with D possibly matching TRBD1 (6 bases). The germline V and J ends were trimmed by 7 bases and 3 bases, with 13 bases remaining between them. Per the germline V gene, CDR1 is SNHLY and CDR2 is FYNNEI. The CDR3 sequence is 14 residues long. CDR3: CASMWGLGYNEQFF. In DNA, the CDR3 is TGTGCCAGCATGTGGGGGCTTGGCTACAATGAGCAGTTCTTC.

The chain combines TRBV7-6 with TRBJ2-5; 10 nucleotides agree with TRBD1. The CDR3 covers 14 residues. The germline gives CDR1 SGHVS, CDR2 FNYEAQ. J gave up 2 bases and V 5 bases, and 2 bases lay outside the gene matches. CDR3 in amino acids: CASSTDRGQETQYF. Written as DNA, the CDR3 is TGTGCCAGCAGCACGGACAGGGGGCAAGAGACCCAGTACTTC.

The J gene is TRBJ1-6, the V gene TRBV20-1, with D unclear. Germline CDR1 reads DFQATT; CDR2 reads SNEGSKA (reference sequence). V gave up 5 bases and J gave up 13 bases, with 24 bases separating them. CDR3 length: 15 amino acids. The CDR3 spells CSALTPQPLIRPLHF. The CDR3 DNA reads TGCAGTGCTCTAACCCCCCAGCCCCTTATCCGTCCCCTCCACTTT.

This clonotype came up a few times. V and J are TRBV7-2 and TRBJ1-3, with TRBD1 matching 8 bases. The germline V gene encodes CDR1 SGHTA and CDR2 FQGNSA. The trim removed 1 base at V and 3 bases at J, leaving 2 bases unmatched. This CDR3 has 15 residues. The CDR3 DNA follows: TGTGCCAGCAGCTTAGACAGGGGGGTTGGAAACACCATATATTTT. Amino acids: CASSLDRGVGNTIYF.